This TCR beta chain was identified during a study of shared clonotypes between healthy human individuals. With respect to this clone: The target antigen is unknown.

Study-wide results and limits: Donors were few, which limited the genetic and exposure-history diversity represented.

Clones were sequenced by immunoSEQ multiplex PCR, and TCRdb holds only the in-frame ones, with some missing. The sample includes hundreds of thousands of clones, roughly four fifths seen only once; the top ten take 12%. V lost 7 bases to trimming and J lost 0 bases, with 13 bases between them. The CDR3 runs 14 residues. Germline V gene lookup returns CDR1 SNHLY and CDR2 FYNNEI. The sample consisted of PBMCs. The chain combines TRBV2 with TRBJ2-7, with a weak D call TRBD2 (5 bases). This sequence originates from a woman aged 35 to 49 in good health. Some clones in this sample may be carry-over from other donors' samples. CDR3 bases: TGTGCCAGCACGTCCCAGCGGAGCTCCTACGAGCAGTACTTC. It encodes CASTSQRSSYEQYF. The whole variable domain, filled in from reference TRBV2 and TRBJ2-7, reads EPEVTQTPSHQVTQMGQEVILRCVPISNHLYFYWYRQILGQKVEFLVSFYNNEISEKSEIFDDQFSVERPDGSNFTLKIRSTKLEDSAMYFCASTSQRSSYEQYFGPGTRLTVT.